This T cell receptor (beta chain) stems from a study of T cells in Graves' hyperthyroidism and ophthalmopathy. Germline CDR1 is MNHEY and CDR2 is SVGAGI. V lost 0 bases to trimming and J lost 0 bases; unmatched junction nucleotides: 2. CDR3 size: 17 residues. This clonotype was seen repeatedly, ten times or more. When hyperthyroidism was first diagnosed, the blood sample was taken, preceding any ophthalmopathy symptoms. Template material for amplifying TCR beta CDR3 regions consisted of RNA transcripts. A first-round RT-PCR of the TCR CDR3 used the HTBI primer set. In TCRdb, the multiplex PCR reads were re-called with MiXCR into one record per CDR3 protein. The sample lists a few hundred thousand distinct CDR3 sequences; approximately 14% were seen once.

The chain has TRBV6-5 and TRBJ2-3; TRBD2 aligns across 11 bases. The sample consisted of blood. The receptor was derived from a woman between 25 and 40 years old with Graves' hyperthyroidism that later progressed to Graves' ophthalmopathy. CDR3 in amino acids: CASSYSTSGRSTDTQYF. CDR3 DNA: TGTGCCAGCAGTTACTCCACTAGCGGGAGAAGCACAGATACGCAGTATTTT.